These 27 T cell receptor beta chains were sequenced from one sample in a study of blood T cell repertoires in COVID-19. The repertoire was sequenced with immunoSEQ multiplex PCR; TCRdb's copy has only in-frame clones and lacks some. The repertoire holds around 310,000 clones, roughly 90% seen once, with under 4.5% in the top ten. Sequencing was performed on peripheral blood. Receptors originate from a woman aged 45-65 years with active or convalescent COVID-19.

This chain connects TRBV30 to TRBJ2-1, with a tentative D call TRBD1 (6 bases). CDR1 and CDR2 (germline): GTSNPN, SVGIG (reference sequence). V lost 4 bases and J 3 bases, leaving 10 bases between the germline ends. The CDR3 runs 13 residues. The CDR3 here is CAWIGQYYNEQFF. As DNA, the CDR3 is TGTGCCTGGATAGGACAGTACTACAATGAGCAGTTCTTC.

Points on this clone: A junction boundary mismatches the germline segment, possibly from a read error. This chain uses TRBV13 with TRBJ1-5; D may be TRBD1 (5 bases). This CDR3 spans 16 amino acids. CDR1 and CDR2 (germline): PRHDT, FYEKMQ (reference sequence). CDR3 residues: CASSLGPGSSNQPQHF. CDR3 DNA: TGTGCCAGCAGTTTAGGGCCAGGGTCTAGCAATCAGCCCCAGCATTTT.

The chain combines TRBV27 with TRBJ1-3; D not resolved. Germline V gene sequence: CDR1 MNHEY, CDR2 SMNVEV (reference sequence). The ends were cut back, 5 bases at V and 2 bases at J, with 13 bases in the middle. The CDR3 has 15 residues. CDR3 in amino acids: CASSPSLRTGNTIYF. For the CDR3, the DNA is TGTGCCAGCAGTCCCAGCTTGCGGACTGGAAACACCATATATTTT.

This chain links TRBV7-2 with TRBJ2-2, with 9 bases aligning to TRBD2. The CDR3 sequence is 15 residues long. The junction had 7 bases not matched to a gene; V was cut back by 4 bases and J by 7 bases. The germline V gene has CDR1 SGHTA and CDR2 FQGNSA. CDR3 sequence: CASSSVAGAGGELFF. The CDR3 DNA reads TGTGCCAGCAGCTCAGTAGCGGGAGCGGGCGGGGAGCTGTTTTTT. Filled out from reference TRBV7-2 and TRBJ2-2, the complete variable domain reads GAGVSQSPSNKVTEKGKDVELRCDPISGHTALYWYRQSLGQGLEFLIYFQGNSAPDKSGLPSDRFSAERTGGSVSTLTIQRTQQEDSAVYLCASSSVAGAGGELFFGEGSRLTVL.

The chain uses TRBV4-1 and TRBJ2-7; 7 bases map to TRBD2. The CDR3 has 15 residues. After removal of 1 base from V and 4 bases from J, the junction contained 7 bases not matched to a gene. Germline V gene sequence: CDR1 MGHRA, CDR2 YSYEKL. The CDR3, as DNA: TGCGCCAGCAGCCAAGGCTCGGGGGGAGGGTACGAGCAGTACTTC. As protein: CASSQGSGGGYEQYF.

The rearrangement joins TRBV7-2 to TRBJ2-7; TRBD2 might be the D (5 bases). Germline V gene sequence: CDR1 SGHTA, CDR2 FQGNSA. The CDR3 extends over 13 amino acids. Trimming left V 5 bases short and J 3 bases short, with 11 bases between. CDR3 residues: CASSPTGVYEQYF. The CDR3 DNA reads TGTGCCAGCAGCCCGACCGGGGTCTACGAGCAGTACTTC.

This clone was detected once. V is TRBV28 and J is TRBJ2-7; D perhaps matches TRBD1 (7 bases). Trimming took off 7 bases at V and 6 bases at J, with 19 bases between the two ends. There are 14 residues in the CDR3. Germline loops: CDR1 MDHEN, CDR2 SYDVKM. The CDR3 reads CASTRAGGRSEQYF. In DNA form, the CDR3 reads TGTGCCAGCACCAGGGCAGGGGGGCGGTCCGAGCAGTACTTC.

This clone was seen once. The rearrangement joins TRBV5-6 to TRBJ2-1; the match to TRBD2 covers 11 bases. The CDR3 spans 19 residues. Germline trimming cut 6 bases from V and 8 bases from J; bases unmatched to any gene: 22. Germline CDR1 reads SGHDT; CDR2 reads YYEEEE. The CDR3 loop is CASTPGWASGGIIGDEQFF. The CDR3 DNA reads as TGTGCCAGCACCCCCGGTTGGGCTAGCGGGGGGATAATTGGGGATGAGCAGTTCTTC.

The rearrangement links TRBV7-2 to TRBJ2-7; TRBD1 matches 10 bases. CDR1 SGHTA and CDR2 FQGNSA come from the germline V gene. The CDR3 spans 15 residues. The V segment lost 1 base and the J segment 2 bases; nucleotides outside the gene matches: 2. The chain's CDR3 is CASSLVGQGTYEQYF. The DNA of the CDR3 is TGTGCCAGCAGCTTAGTGGGACAGGGGACCTACGAGCAGTACTTC.

V gene TRBV24-1 combines with J gene TRBJ2-1; D is possibly TRBD2 (5 bases). The V end lost 2 bases, the J end lost 3 bases, and 16 bases lay between the germline ends. In germline, CDR1 is KGHDR, CDR2 SFDVKD. The CDR3 sequence is 17 residues long. CDR3 amino acids: CATSDSRPSGSYNEQFF. As DNA, the CDR3 is TGTGCCACCAGTGATTCCCGTCCCAGCGGCAGCTACAATGAGCAGTTCTTC.

The chain recombines TRBV12-3 or TRBV12-4 with TRBJ1-5; maybe TRBD1 (6 bases). CDR3 length equals 13 residues. The V end lost 10 bases, the J end lost 1 base, and 11 bases lay between the germline ends. The CDR3 coding sequence is TGTGCCACTGCGACAGGAAGCAATCAGCCCCAGCATTTT. This codes for CATATGSNQPQHF.

This sequence joins TRBV11-2 and TRBJ1-6; D might be TRBD1 (6 bases). V was trimmed by 3 bases and J by 4 bases, leaving 7 bases between them. This CDR3 is 14 amino acids long. CDR1 and CDR2 (germline): SGHAT, FQNNGV. The CDR3 protein is CASSFGQYNSPLHF. CDR3 in DNA: TGTGCCAGCAGCTTCGGACAGTATAATTCACCCCTCCACTTT.

The rearrangement uses TRBV12-3 or TRBV12-4 and TRBJ1-2; possibly TRBD1 for D (5 bases). This CDR3 comprises 12 residues. V shed 2 bases and J shed 8 bases, with 9 bases lying between them. CDR3 amino acids: CASSLQAGGYTF. CDR3 DNA: TGTGCCAGCAGTTTACAGGCAGGGGGCTACACCTTC.

This sequence joins TRBV6-5 and TRBJ1-3; the match to TRBD1 covers 7 bases. The length of the CDR3 is 14 residues. The junction had 12 bases not matched to a gene; V was cut back by 11 bases and J by 5 bases. Germline-derived CDR1 and CDR2 are MNHEY and SVGAGI. CDR3 region: CAVGPRQGRNTIYF. The CDR3 bases are TGTGCCGTCGGCCCGAGACAGGGTCGAAACACCATATATTTT.

This clone has a single count. The chain has TRBV9 and TRBJ2-1, with 11 bases aligning to TRBD2. Germline V gives CDR1 SGDLS, CDR2 YYNGEE. V dropped 4 bases and J dropped 9; count of bases not matched to a gene: 6. This CDR3 comprises 14 residues. CDR3 nucleotides: TGTGCCAGCAGCCCGACTAGCGGGGTGCCTGAGCAGTTCTTC. Amino acid sequence: CASSPTSGVPEQFF.

This chain uses TRBV6-2 or TRBV6-3 with TRBJ1-1; the D gene is possibly TRBD1 (6 bases). Trimming took off 5 bases at V and 1 base at J, with 14 bases between the two ends. There are 15 residues in the CDR3. The germline V gene encodes CDR1 MNHEY and CDR2 SVGEGT. The CDR3: CASSNTGSKNTEAFF. The CDR3 DNA follows: TGTGCCAGCAGTAACACAGGGAGTAAGAACACTGAAGCTTTCTTT.

This chain links TRBV6-5 with TRBJ2-2; TRBD2 is a possible D gene (5 bases). The CDR3 runs 15 residues. V was cut by 8 bases and J by 4 bases, with 17 bases left in between. CDR1 MNHEY and CDR2 SVGAGI come from the germline V gene. Here the CDR3 DNA reads TGTGCCAGCGCGCGTTGGACCCGGGGCACCGGGGAGCTGTTTTTT. Amino acids: CASARWTRGTGELFF.

V is TRBV5-1 and J is TRBJ1-1, with D perhaps matching TRBD1 (6 bases). Per germline, CDR1 SGHRS and CDR2 YFSETQ. Trimming removed 2 bases from V and 5 bases from J, with 13 bases in between. There are 14 residues in the CDR3. As DNA, the CDR3 is TGCGCCAGCAGCTTTCACAGGGTAAATACTGAAGCTTTCTTT. Residues: CASSFHRVNTEAFF.

The chain recombines TRBV9 with TRBJ2-3; TRBD2 matches at 11 bases. The CDR3 loop spans 16 amino acids. Per the germline V gene, CDR1 is SGDLS and CDR2 is YYNGEE. Germline trimming cut 3 bases from V and 7 bases from J; bases unmatched to any gene: 10. The CDR3 coding sequence is TGTGCCAGCAGCGCCACTAGCGGGGGCCCGGTAAATACGCAGTATTTT. Amino acid sequence: CASSATSGGPVNTQYF.

The genes are TRBV3-1 (or the pseudogene TRBV3-2) and TRBJ1-6, with D unclear. This CDR3 has 16 amino acids. Trimming removed 1 base from V and 6 bases from J, with 13 bases in between. Per the germline V gene, CDR1 is LGHDT and CDR2 is YNNKEL (reference sequence). The DNA of the CDR3 is TGTGCCAGCAGCCAAGGAGAGGGATTCGGTAATTCACCCCTCCACTTT. Amino acids: CASSQGEGFGNSPLHF.

The gene calls are TRBV28 and TRBJ1-3; 9 positions match TRBD1. V was pared by 8 bases and J by 4 bases, with 12 bases of the junction left unmatched. The CDR3 has 16 amino acids. Germline V gene lookup returns CDR1 MDHEN and CDR2 SYDVKM. CDR3 in amino acids: CASAQQGAFGGNTIYF. For the CDR3, the DNA is TGTGCCAGCGCTCAACAGGGGGCCTTCGGGGGAAACACCATATATTTT.

The chain links TRBV10-3 to TRBJ2-1; 8 nucleotides agree with TRBD2. V dropped 0 bases and J dropped 1; count of bases not matched to a gene: 14. Germline V gene data show CDR1 as ENHRY and CDR2 as SYGVKD. CDR3 length equals 20 residues. CDR3 sequence reads: CAISESEVGLVAFSYNEQFF. The CDR3 nucleotides are TGTGCCATCAGTGAGTCGGAGGTGGGACTAGTCGCTTTTTCCTACAATGAGCAGTTCTTC.

The V call is TRBV5-6, the J call TRBJ2-7, with D possibly being TRBD2 (5 bases). Germline CDR1 reads SGHDT; CDR2 reads YYEEEE. The V end lost 7 bases, the J end lost 0 bases, and 11 bases lay between the germline ends. There are 13 residues in the CDR3. CDR3 protein: CASYLRGSYEQYF. Here the CDR3 DNA reads TGTGCCAGCTACCTCCGGGGCTCCTACGAGCAGTACTTC.

V is TRBV11-2 and J is TRBJ2-2; TRBD1 aligns across 11 bases. This CDR3 comprises 15 residues. Germline V CDR1 and CDR2: SGHAT, FQNNGV. Trimming removed 4 bases from V and 5 bases from J; junction bases left unmatched: 3. The CDR3 spells CASSSRDRGTGELFF. The CDR3 bases are TGTGCCAGCAGCTCCCGGGACAGGGGGACCGGGGAGCTGTTTTTT.

The J gene is TRBJ1-6, the V gene TRBV5-1; D unclear. V was pared by 1 base and J by 8 bases, with 7 bases between. The CDR3 length is 13 residues. Germline V gene sequence: CDR1 SGHRS, CDR2 YFSETQ. The CDR3 protein is CASSLSGYSPLHF. DNA for the CDR3: TGCGCCAGCAGCTTGTCGGGTTATTCACCCCTCCACTTT. The full variable domain, its missing parts supplied by reference TRBV5-1 and TRBJ1-6, is KAGVTQTPRYLIKTRGQQVTLSCSPISGHRSVSWYQQTPGQGLQFLFEYFSETQRNKGNFPGRFSGRQFSNSRSEMNVSTLELGDSALYLCASSLSGYSPLHFGNGTRLTVT.

The chain joins TRBV3-1 (or the pseudogene TRBV3-2) to TRBJ2-3, with a tentative D call TRBD1 (6 bases). Trimming took 0 bases from V and 2 from J, leaving 18 bases between them. Germline CDR1 reads LGHDT; CDR2 reads YNNKEL (reference sequence). The CDR3 consists of 18 residues. The CDR3 sequence is CASSQDEAGESTTDTQYF. Here the CDR3 DNA reads TGTGCCAGCAGCCAAGATGAGGCAGGGGAGAGCACCACAGATACGCAGTATTTT.

This chain links TRBV7-2 with TRBJ2-7; the match to TRBD1 covers 7 bases. This CDR3 has 14 amino acids. The germline gives CDR1 SGHTA, CDR2 FQGNSA. The ends lost 1 base at V and 5 bases at J; junction bases unmatched: 5. CDR3 sequence: CASSLGVRGNEQYF. The CDR3 bases are TGTGCCAGCAGCTTAGGTGTCAGGGGGAACGAGCAGTACTTC.